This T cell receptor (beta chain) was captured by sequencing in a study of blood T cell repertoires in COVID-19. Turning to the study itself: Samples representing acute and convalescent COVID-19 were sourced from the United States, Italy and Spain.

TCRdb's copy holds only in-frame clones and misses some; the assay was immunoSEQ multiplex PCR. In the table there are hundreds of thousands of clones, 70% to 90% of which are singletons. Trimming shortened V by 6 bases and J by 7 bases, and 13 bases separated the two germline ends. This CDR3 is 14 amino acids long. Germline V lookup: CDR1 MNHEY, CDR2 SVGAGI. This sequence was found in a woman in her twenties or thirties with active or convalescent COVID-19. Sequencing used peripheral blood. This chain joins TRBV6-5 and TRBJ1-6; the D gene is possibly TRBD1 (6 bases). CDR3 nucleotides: TGTGCCAGCAGCCAACAGGGTCCAAATTCACCCCTCCACTTT. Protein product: CASSQQGPNSPLHF.